This TCR beta chain was identified in a study of cytomegalovirus exposure and HLA in healthy donors. Trimming cost V 3 bases and J 2 bases; bases outside gene matches: 4. This CDR3 is built from 14 residues. Germline V gene data show CDR1 as ENHRY and CDR2 as SYGVKD. A word on this clone: What it binds is unknown.

Points from the study as a whole: The analysis excluded some indistinguishable V segments, including TRBV6-2 and TRBV6-3.

The PCR was carried out with 60 Vbeta primers and 13 Jbeta primers. TCRdb keeps only in-frame clones here, not all; method: immunoSEQ multiplex PCR. The sample lists 130,000 or so clones, 75% to 90% occurring once. The source of this sequence is a woman in her 50s in good health and CMV-seropositive. Sequencing was performed on PBMCs. The rearrangement links TRBV10-3 to TRBJ2-7, with 7 bases that match TRBD2. CDR3 sequence reads: CAISESSGPYEQYF. As DNA, the CDR3 is TGTGCCATCAGTGAATCTAGCGGCCCCTACGAGCAGTACTTC.